Listed here are 9 T cell receptor beta chains from one sample, sequenced in a study of blood T cell repertoires in COVID-19. The protocol was immunoSEQ multiplex PCR, while the TCRdb copy is restricted to in-frame clones and leaves out a portion. This sample has a few hundred thousand clones, with around 80% found just once. What was sequenced was PBMCs or T cells enriched from blood (not recorded which). All receptors derive from a man under 40 with acute COVID-19.

This chain links TRBV18 with TRBJ1-4, with D perhaps TRBD1 (6 bases). The CDR3 sequence is 14 residues long. Germline V gene lookup returns CDR1 KGHSH and CDR2 LQKENI. Trimming left V 8 bases short and J 3 bases short, with 13 bases between. CDR3 region: CASHRVHSNEKLFF. Here the CDR3 DNA reads TGTGCCAGCCACAGGGTTCACTCTAATGAAAAACTGTTTTTT. Together with reference TRBV18 and TRBJ1-4, the CDR3 gives the full variable domain: NAGVMQNPRHLVRRRGQEARLRCSPMKGHSHVYWYRQLPEEGLKFMVYLQKENIIDESGMPKERFSAEFPKEGPSILRIQQVVRGDSAAYFCASHRVHSNEKLFFGSGTQLSVL.

This clone was seen ten or more times. The CDR3 spells CASSQRTGWSTQYF. As DNA, the CDR3 is TGTGCCAGCAGCCAGCGGACAGGGTGGAGTACGCAGTATTTT. This sequence joins TRBV14 and TRBJ2-3, with TRBD1 matching over 8 bases. The CDR3 length is 14 residues. The germline gives CDR1 SGHDN, CDR2 FVKESK. V was clipped by 3 bases and J by 8 bases; unmatched bases: 7.

The rearrangement uses TRBV6-5 and TRBJ2-5; no reliable D call. This CDR3 contains 13 residues. The V end lost 2 bases, the J end lost 9 bases, and 13 bases lay between the germline ends. Germline V CDR1 and CDR2: MNHEY, SVGAGI. The CDR3 DNA reads as TGTGCCAGCAGTTACGAACCCCGCCAGGCCCAGTACTTC. Translation: CASSYEPRQAQYF.

This chain joins TRBV7-8 and TRBJ2-7; 15 nucleotides align to TRBD2. CDR3 length equals 17 residues. Germline-derived CDR1 and CDR2 are SGHVS and FQNEAQ. The V and J ends lost 5 bases and 2 bases, in that order; junction bases with no gene match: 7. Here the CDR3 reads CASSATGTSGRPYEQYV. CDR3 in DNA: TGTGCCAGCAGCGCCACGGGGACTAGCGGGAGGCCCTACGAGCAGTACGTC.

The V and J genes are TRBV7-6 and TRBJ2-3; 7 nucleotides align to TRBD2. The CDR3 extends over 15 amino acids. Germline CDR1 and CDR2: SGHVS and FNYEAQ. V was pared by 1 base and J by 1 base, with 2 bases of the junction left unmatched. The CDR3 loop is CASSLGGGRTDTQYF. In nucleotides, the CDR3 is TGTGCCAGCAGCTTAGGGGGGGGACGCACAGATACGCAGTATTTT. The entire variable domain, with the rest obtained from reference TRBV7-6 and TRBJ2-3, is as follows: GAGVSQSPRYKVTKRGQDVALRCDPISGHVSLYWYRQALGQGPEFLTYFNYEAQQDKSGLPNDRFSAERPEGSISTLTIQRTEQRDSAMYRCASSLGGGRTDTQYFGPGTRLTVL.

CDR3 in amino acids: CASRLGTADQSPLHF. In DNA form, the CDR3 reads TGTGCCAGCAGACTAGGGACAGCCGATCAGTCACCCCTCCACTTT. The rearrangement links TRBV6-5 to TRBJ1-6; 7 nucleotides line up with TRBD1. The trim removed 6 bases at V and 10 bases at J, leaving 12 bases unmatched. The CDR3 runs to 15 residues. Germline V gene sequence: CDR1 MNHEY, CDR2 SVGAGI.

This rearrangement joins TRBV15 to TRBJ1-3; D not resolved. Germline V gives CDR1 LNHNV, CDR2 YYDKDF (reference sequence). V was cut by 4 bases and J by 2 bases, with 6 bases left in between. The CDR3 extends over 13 amino acids. CDR3 region: CATSTTTGNTIYF. Written as DNA, the CDR3 is TGTGCCACCAGCACGACAACTGGAAACACCATATATTTT.

V gene TRBV28 combines with J gene TRBJ1-4; D is unclear. The V end lost 6 bases, the J end lost 8 bases, and 7 bases lay between the germline ends. The germline CDR1 and CDR2 sequences are MDHEN and SYDVKM. The CDR3 totals 11 residues. The CDR3 protein is CASRAREKLFF. In nucleotides, the CDR3 is TGTGCCAGCAGAGCGAGGGAAAAACTGTTTTTT.

The chain recombines TRBV24-1 with TRBJ2-2, with 12 bases lining up with TRBD1. CDR1 is KGHDR and CDR2 is SFDVKD in the germline V gene. This CDR3 contains 17 residues. V lost 1 base to trimming and J lost 7 bases; unmatched junction nucleotides: 6. CDR3 region: CATSDFRDRGPGGELFF. CDR3 sequence (DNA): TGTGCCACCAGTGATTTCCGGGACAGGGGGCCAGGCGGGGAGCTGTTTTTT.